The rows below give T cell receptor beta chains drawn from one sample of a study of blood T cell repertoires in COVID-19. Sequencing used immunoSEQ multiplex PCR; TCRdb keeps in-frame clones, though not all of them. The profile covers about 210,000 clones, with approximately 86% appearing a single time and 1.5% taken by the ten largest. Sequenced sample: peripheral blood. All receptors derive from a man aged 18 to 35 with active or convalescent COVID-19. Both conserved end residues are trimmed from each CDR3.

TRBV25-1,TRBJ2-5,ASSEWGVEETQY
TRBV28,TRBJ2-1,ASSPQDRLANEQF
TRBV6-2/TRBV6-3,TRBJ1-5,ASSSGSGNQPQH
TRBV27,TRBJ1-2,ASSSTGMRIGGYT
TRBV19,TRBJ2-7,ASSAGQGFSYEQY
TRBV3-1/TRBV3-2,TRBJ1-2,ASSQDSRGTGYGYT
TRBV7-9,TRBJ2-5,ASSLTGTEETQY
TRBV2,TRBJ1-1,ASSEAHPGTGWTEAF
TRBV19,TRBJ1-1,ASSLARDRGPGDTEAF
TRBV5-4,TRBJ1-2,ASSLEGFNYGYT
TRBV28,TRBJ1-2,ASSRGTAYTNYGYT
TRBV7-9,TRBJ1-1,ASRPGQGTNTEAF
TRBV28,TRBJ1-1,ASSWVGGTEAF
TRBV24-1,TRBJ2-3,ATSDLRTGGTDTQY
TRBV19,TRBJ1-6,ASSRGPRNSPLH
TRBV6-2/TRBV6-3,TRBJ2-7,ASSYLTQKATGEQY
TRBV30,TRBJ2-4,AWSSGPPAGIQY
TRBV7-8,TRBJ2-2,ASSFLLAGVGELF
TRBV9,TRBJ2-7,ASSDGMSYEQY
TRBV28,TRBJ2-7,ASFGQVAYEQY
TRBV25-1,TRBJ1-4,ASSWFSGGEKLF
TRBV7-2,TRBJ2-1,ASTIGLAGGYEQF
TRBV30,TRBJ1-2,AWNVQGRGGYT
TRBV27,TRBJ2-1,ASSLAPGLAGGAWEQF
TRBV6-5,TRBJ2-3,ASSRDRKYTDTQY
TRBV3-1/TRBV3-2,TRBJ2-1,ASSLAGGQEQF
TRBV7-8,TRBJ1-2,ASSLRTGNYGYT
TRBV6-4,TRBJ2-2,ASSGGLAGSGELF
TRBV30,TRBJ2-6,AWSVELRSGANVLT
TRBV11-3,TRBJ2-1,ASSAPGTGVSEQF
TRBV30,TRBJ1-2,AWSYSHLRYGYT
TRBV24-1,TRBJ2-2,ATSDFEREVSGELF
TRBV5-5,TRBJ2-1,ASSLESFLAGVDEQF
TRBV7-2,TRBJ2-3,ASSLATLSTDTQY